This TCR beta chain was identified in a study of human T cells and chemical hapten exposure. General observations from the study: After DPC sensitization, TCRs above 1 in 1000 frequency showed no change.

CDR1 SGDLS and CDR2 YYNGEE come from the germline V gene. V was clipped by 3 bases and J by 3 bases; unmatched bases: 3. The CDR3 contains 15 residues. Comments on this clonotype: The antigen is not known.

TCRdb re-called the RACE reads with MiXCR, one entry per CDR3 protein. The sample includes 150,000 to 200,000 distinct CDR3 sequences, 25% to 35% of them seen just once. Described time point: pre-sensitization, week 0. The treatment is: therapeutic diphenylcyclopropenone sensitization with weekly scalp DPC. This chain joins TRBV9 and TRBJ2-7, with 13 bases identical to TRBD2. This TCR was sampled from a woman in her twenties or thirties with alopecia areata. Some clones in this sample may be carry-over from other donors' samples. The material sequenced was whole blood, taken in connection with sensitization to the hapten diphenylcyclopropenone (DPC). CDR3 DNA sequence: TGTGCCAGCAGCGCGGGGACTAGCGGGGTCTACGAGCAGTACTTC. It yields the protein CASSAGTSGVYEQYF.